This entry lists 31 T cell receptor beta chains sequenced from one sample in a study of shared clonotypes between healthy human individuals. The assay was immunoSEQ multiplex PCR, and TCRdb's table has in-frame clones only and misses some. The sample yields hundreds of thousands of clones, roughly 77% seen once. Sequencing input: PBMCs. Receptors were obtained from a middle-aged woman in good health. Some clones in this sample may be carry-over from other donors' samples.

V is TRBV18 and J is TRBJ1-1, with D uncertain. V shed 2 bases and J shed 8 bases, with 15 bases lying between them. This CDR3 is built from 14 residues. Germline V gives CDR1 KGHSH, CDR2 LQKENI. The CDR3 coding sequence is TGTGCCAGCTCACCAGCCGTCGTGGGGAAAGAAGCTTTCTTT. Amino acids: CASSPAVVGKEAFF.

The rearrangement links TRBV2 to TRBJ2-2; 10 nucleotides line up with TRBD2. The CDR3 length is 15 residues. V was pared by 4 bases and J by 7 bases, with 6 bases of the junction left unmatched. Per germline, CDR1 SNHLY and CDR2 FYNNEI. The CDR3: CASSVASGGSGELFF. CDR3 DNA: TGTGCCAGCAGTGTGGCTAGCGGGGGAAGCGGGGAGCTGTTTTTT. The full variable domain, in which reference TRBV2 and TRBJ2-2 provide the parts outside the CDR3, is EPEVTQTPSHQVTQMGQEVILRCVPISNHLYFYWYRQILGQKVEFLVSFYNNEISEKSEIFDDQFSVERPDGSNFTLKIRSTKLEDSAMYFCASSVASGGSGELFFGEGSRLTVL.

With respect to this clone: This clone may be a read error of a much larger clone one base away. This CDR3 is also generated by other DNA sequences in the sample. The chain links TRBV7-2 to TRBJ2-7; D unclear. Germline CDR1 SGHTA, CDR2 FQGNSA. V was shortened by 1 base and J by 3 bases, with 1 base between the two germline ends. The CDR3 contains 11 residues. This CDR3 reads CASSLVYEQYF. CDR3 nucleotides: TGTGCCAGCAGCTTAGTCTACGAGCAGTACTTC.

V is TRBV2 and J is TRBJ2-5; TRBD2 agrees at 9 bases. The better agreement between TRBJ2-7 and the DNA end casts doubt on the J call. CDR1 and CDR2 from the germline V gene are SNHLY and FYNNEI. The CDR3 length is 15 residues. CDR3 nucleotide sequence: TGTGCCAGCAGTGTCCCTAGCGGGATTACCTACGAGCAGTACTTC. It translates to CASSVPSGITYEQYF.

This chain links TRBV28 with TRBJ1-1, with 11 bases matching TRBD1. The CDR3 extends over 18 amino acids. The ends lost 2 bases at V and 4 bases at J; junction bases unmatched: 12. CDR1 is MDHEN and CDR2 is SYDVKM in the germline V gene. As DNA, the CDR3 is TGTGCCAGCAGTTTAAGAGTAACCTTGGACAGGGGGCTCACTGAAGCTTTCTTT. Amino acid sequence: CASSLRVTLDRGLTEAFF.

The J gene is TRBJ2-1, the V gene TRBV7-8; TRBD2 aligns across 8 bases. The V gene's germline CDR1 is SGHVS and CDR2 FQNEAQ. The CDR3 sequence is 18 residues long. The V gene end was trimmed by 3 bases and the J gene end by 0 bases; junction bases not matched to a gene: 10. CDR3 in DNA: TGTGCCAGCAGCTTTATAGCGGGACCACCGAGCTCCTACAATGAGCAGTTCTTC. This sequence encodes CASSFIAGPPSSYNEQFF.

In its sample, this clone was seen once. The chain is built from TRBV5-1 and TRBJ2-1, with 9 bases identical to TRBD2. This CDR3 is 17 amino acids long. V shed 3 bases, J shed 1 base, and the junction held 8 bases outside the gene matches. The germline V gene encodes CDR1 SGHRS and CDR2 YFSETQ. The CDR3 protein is CASSSHHSGSSYNEQFF. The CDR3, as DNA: TGCGCCAGCAGCTCCCACCATAGCGGGAGTTCCTACAATGAGCAGTTCTTC.

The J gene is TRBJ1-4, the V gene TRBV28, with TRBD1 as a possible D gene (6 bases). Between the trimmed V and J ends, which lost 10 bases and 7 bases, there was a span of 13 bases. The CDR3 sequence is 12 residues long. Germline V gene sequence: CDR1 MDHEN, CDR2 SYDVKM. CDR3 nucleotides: TGTGCCACCGCAGGGGCGCGTGAAAAACTGTTTTTT. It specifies CATAGAREKLFF.

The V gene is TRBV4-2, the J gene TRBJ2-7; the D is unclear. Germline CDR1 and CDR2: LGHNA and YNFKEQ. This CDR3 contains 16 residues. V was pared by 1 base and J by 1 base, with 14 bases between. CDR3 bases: TGTGCCAGCAGCCAAGCGCAAGTTGGACCTTCCTACGAGCAGTACTTC. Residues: CASSQAQVGPSYEQYF.

The CDR3 DNA follows: TGTGCCAGCAGCCAAGAGAAGGTCGCCTACAATGAGCAGTTCTTC. Its translation: CASSQEKVAYNEQFF. V and J are TRBV4-2 and TRBJ2-1; D unclear. CDR1 is LGHNA, CDR2 YNFKEQ, per germline. The CDR3 totals 15 residues. V was trimmed by 0 bases and J by 2 bases, leaving 8 bases between them.

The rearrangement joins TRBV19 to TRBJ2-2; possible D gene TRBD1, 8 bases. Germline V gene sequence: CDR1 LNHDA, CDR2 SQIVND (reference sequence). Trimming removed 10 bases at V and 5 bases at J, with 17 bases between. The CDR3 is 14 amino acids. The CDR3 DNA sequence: TGTGCCACCAACGACAGGGGAGGGACCGGGGAGCTGTTTTTT. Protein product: CATNDRGGTGELFF.

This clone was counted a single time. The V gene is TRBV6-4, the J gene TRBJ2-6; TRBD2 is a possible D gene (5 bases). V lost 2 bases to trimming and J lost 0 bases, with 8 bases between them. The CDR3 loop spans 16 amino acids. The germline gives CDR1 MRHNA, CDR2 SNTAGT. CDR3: CASSDGRASGANVLTF. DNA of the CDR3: TGTGCCAGCAGTGACGGGCGGGCCTCTGGGGCCAACGTCCTGACTTTC.

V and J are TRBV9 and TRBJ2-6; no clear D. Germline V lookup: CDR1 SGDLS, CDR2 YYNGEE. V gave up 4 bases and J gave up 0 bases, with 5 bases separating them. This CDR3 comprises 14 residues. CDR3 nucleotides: TGTGCCAGCAGCCTGATCTCTGGGGCCAACGTCCTGACTTTC. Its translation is CASSLISGANVLTF.

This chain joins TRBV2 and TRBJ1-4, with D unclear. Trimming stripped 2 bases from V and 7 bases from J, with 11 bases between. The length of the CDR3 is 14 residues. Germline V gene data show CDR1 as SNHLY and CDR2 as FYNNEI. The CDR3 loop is CASSESNAGEKLFF. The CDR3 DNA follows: TGTGCCAGCAGTGAATCCAATGCGGGTGAAAAACTGTTTTTT.

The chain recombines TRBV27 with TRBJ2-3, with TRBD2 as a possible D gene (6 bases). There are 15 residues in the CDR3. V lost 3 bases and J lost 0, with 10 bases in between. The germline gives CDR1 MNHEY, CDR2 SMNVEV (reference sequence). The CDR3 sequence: CASSFRGVSTDTQYF. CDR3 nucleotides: TGTGCCAGCAGTTTCCGCGGGGTCAGCACAGATACGCAGTATTTT.

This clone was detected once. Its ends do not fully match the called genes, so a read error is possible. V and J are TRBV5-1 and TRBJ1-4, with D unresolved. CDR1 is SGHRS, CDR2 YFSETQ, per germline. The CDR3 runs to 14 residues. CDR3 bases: TGCACCAGCAGCTTAGTCCCGGCAAATGAAAAACTGTTTTTT. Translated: CTSSLVPANEKLFF. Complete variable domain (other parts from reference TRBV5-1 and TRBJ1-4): KAGVTQTPRYLIKTRGQQVTLSCSPISGHRSVSWYQQTPGQGLQFLFEYFSETQRNKGNFPGRFSGRQFSNSRSEMNVSTLELGDSALYLCTSSLVPANEKLFFGSGTQLSVL.

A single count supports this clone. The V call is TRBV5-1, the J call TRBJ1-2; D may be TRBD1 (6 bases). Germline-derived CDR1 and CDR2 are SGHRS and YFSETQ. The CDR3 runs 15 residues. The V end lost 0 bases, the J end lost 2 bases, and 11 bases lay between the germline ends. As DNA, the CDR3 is TGCGCCAGCAGCTTGGGGTGGGGGCCGAACTATGGCTACACCTTC. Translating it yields CASSLGWGPNYGYTF.

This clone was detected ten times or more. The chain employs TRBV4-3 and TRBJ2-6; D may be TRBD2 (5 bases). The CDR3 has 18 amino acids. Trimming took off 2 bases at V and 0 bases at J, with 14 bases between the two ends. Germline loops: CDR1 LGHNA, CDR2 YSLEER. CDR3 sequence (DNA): TGCGCCAGCAGCCAACATCAATCCGGGATCTCTGGGGCCAACGTCCTGACTTTC. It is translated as CASSQHQSGISGANVLTF.

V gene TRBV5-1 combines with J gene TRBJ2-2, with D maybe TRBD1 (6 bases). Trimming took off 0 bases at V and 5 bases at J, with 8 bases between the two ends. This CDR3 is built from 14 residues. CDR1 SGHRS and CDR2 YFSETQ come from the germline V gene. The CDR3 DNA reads TGCGCCAGCAGCTTGGGACAGGAAACCGGGGAGCTGTTTTTT. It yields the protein CASSLGQETGELFF. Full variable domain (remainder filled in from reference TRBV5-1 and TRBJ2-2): KAGVTQTPRYLIKTRGQQVTLSCSPISGHRSVSWYQQTPGQGLQFLFEYFSETQRNKGNFPGRFSGRQFSNSRSEMNVSTLELGDSALYLCASSLGQETGELFFGEGSRLTVL.

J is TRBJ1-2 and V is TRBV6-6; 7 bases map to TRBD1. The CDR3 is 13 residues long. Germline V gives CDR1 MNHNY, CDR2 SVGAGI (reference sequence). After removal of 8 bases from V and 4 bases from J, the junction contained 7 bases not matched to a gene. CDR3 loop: CASGQAEIYGYTF. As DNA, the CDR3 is TGTGCCAGCGGACAGGCGGAGATCTATGGCTACACCTTC.

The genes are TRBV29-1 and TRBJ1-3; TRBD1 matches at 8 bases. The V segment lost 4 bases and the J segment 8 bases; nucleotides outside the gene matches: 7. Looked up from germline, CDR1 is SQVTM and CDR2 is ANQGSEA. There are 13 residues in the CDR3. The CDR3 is CSVAGGVGDTIYF. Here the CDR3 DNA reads TGCAGCGTTGCAGGGGGCGTCGGGGACACCATATATTTT.

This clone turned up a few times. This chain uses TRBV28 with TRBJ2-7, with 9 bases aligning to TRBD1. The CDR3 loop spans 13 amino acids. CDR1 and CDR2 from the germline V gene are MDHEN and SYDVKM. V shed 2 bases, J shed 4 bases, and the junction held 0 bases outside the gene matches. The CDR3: CASSLGTGYEQYF. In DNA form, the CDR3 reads TGTGCCAGCAGTTTAGGGACAGGGTACGAGCAGTACTTC.

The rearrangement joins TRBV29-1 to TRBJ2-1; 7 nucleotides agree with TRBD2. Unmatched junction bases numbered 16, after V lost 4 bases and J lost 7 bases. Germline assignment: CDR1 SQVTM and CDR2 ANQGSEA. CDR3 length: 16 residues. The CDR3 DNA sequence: TGCAGCGTTGGCAGGCTTCGTGCGGGAGTAGGGAATGAGCAGTTCTTC. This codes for CSVGRLRAGVGNEQFF.

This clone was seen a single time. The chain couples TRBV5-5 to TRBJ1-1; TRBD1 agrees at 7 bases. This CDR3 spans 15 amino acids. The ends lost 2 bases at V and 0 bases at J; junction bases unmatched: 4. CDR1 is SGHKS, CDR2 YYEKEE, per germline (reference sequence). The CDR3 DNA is TGTGCCAGCAGCTTCGACAGGGCCATGAACACTGAAGCTTTCTTT. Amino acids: CASSFDRAMNTEAFF.

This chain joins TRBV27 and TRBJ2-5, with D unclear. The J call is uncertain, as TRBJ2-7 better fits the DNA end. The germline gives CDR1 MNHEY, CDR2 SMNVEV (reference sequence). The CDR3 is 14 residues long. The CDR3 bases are TGTGCCAGCAGACACCAAACCACTCACTACGAGCAGTACTTC. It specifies CASRHQTTHYEQYF.

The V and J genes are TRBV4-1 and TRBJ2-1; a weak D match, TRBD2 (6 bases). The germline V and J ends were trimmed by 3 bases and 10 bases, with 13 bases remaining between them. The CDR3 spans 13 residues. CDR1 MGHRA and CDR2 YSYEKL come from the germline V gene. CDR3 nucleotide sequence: TGCGCCAGCAGCCACCGAAATAGCGGCGAGCAGTTCTTC. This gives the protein CASSHRNSGEQFF.

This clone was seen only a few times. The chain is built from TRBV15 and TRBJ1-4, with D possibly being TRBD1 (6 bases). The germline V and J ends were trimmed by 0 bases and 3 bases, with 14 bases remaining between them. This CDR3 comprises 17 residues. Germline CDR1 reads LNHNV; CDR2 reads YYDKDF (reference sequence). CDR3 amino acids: CATSRDARTDSNEKLFF. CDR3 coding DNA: TGTGCCACCAGCAGAGACGCCCGGACAGACTCTAATGAAAAACTGTTTTTT.

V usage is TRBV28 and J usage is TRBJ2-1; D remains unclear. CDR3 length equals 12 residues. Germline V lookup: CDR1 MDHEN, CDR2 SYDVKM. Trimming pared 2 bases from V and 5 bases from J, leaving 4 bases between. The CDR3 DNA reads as TGTGCCAGCAGTTTACTCAACAATGAGCAGTTCTTC. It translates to CASSLLNNEQFF.

CDR3 loop: CASTLGANTEAFF. In DNA, the CDR3 is TGTGCCAGCACCCTAGGTGCGAACACTGAAGCTTTCTTT. The chain has TRBV28 and TRBJ1-1; D call uncertain. The CDR3 covers 13 residues. Germline V lookup: CDR1 MDHEN, CDR2 SYDVKM. Trimming cost V 7 bases and J 1 base, with 10 bases left between them.

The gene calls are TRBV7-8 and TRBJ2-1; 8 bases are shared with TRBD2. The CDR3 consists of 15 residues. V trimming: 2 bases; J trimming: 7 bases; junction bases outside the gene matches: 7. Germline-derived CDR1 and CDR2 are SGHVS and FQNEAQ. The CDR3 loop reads CASSLSGSTVNEQFF. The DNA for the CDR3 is TGTGCCAGCAGCTTAAGCGGGAGTACGGTAAATGAGCAGTTCTTC.

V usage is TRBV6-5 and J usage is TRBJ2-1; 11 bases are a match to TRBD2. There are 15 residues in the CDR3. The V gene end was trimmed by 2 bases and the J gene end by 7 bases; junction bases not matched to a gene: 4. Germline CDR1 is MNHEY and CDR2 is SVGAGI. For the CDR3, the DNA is TGTGCCAGCAGTTACGGACTAGCGGGCGCTAATGAGCAGTTCTTC. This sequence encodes CASSYGLAGANEQFF.